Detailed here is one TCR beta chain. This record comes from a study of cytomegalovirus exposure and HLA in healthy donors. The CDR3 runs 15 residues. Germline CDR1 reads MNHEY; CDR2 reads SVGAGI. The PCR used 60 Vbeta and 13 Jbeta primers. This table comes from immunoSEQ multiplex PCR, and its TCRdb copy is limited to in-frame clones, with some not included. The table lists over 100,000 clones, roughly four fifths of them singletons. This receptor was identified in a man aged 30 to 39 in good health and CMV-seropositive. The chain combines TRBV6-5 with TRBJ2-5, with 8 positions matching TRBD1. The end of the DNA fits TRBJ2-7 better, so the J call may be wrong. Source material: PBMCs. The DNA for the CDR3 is TGTGCCAGCAGTTACTCGATCAGGGGGCTTTACGAGCAGTACTTC. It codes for CASSYSIRGLYEQYF.